This is a list of T cell receptor beta chains from one sample in a study of cytomegalovirus exposure and HLA in healthy donors. The method was immunoSEQ multiplex PCR; TCRdb's version includes in-frame clones alone and lacks a portion of them. The sample lists about 160,000 clones, around four fifths seen once, with about 2.1% in the top ten. What was sequenced was PBMCs. These receptors were taken from a man aged 25-45 years in good health and CMV-seropositive. Each CDR3 is given with its conserved first and last residue. The order of the fields is J gene, clone size, V gene, D gene, CDR3 DNA, CDR3 protein. A D gene is named only where the DNA matches it firmly. Rows may omit the clone size; those that give it use once, few, many or a size class.

J: TRBJ1-1
size: -
V: TRBV6-5
D: TRBD1
DNA: TGTGCCAGCAGTTACCCCAGGGACAGGGAGTATACTGAAGCTTTCTTT
CDR3: CASSYPRDREYTEAFF

J: TRBJ1-1
size: -
V: TRBV6-1
D: TRBD1
DNA: TGTGCTCAGGGGGGTCCGGGGGTGAACACTGAAGCTTTCTTT
CDR3: CAQGGPGVNTEAFF

J: TRBJ2-2
size: -
V: TRBV10-3
D: TRBD1
DNA: TGTGCCATCAGTGAAATTGCACAGGGGGCCACCGGGGAGCTGTTTTTT
CDR3: CAISEIAQGATGELFF

J: TRBJ2-3
size: -
V: TRBV6-1
D: -
DNA: TGTGCCAGCAGTGCACTAGGAGATACGCAGTATTTT
CDR3: CASSALGDTQYF

J: TRBJ2-5
size: -
V: TRBV5-1
D: TRBD2
DNA: TGCGCCAGCAGCCCCGGCGGTAGCGGGGGCCGGTACCAAGAGACCCAGTACTTC
CDR3: CASSPGGSGGRYQETQYF

J: TRBJ2-3
size: -
V: TRBV29-1
D: -
DNA: TGCAGCGTTGAATCAGGGCCCACAGATACGCAGTATTTT
CDR3: CSVESGPTDTQYF

J: TRBJ2-5
size: -
V: TRBV9
D: -
DNA: TGTGCCAGCAGCGCACCGGGACTCCTACAAGAGACCCAGTACTTC
CDR3: CASSAPGLLQETQYF

J: TRBJ2-1
size: few
V: TRBV29-1
D: -
DNA: TGCAGCGTGACGCTAGCTCACAGGGCCCAGGTTTACAATGAGCAGTTCTTC
CDR3: CSVTLAHRAQVYNEQFF

J: TRBJ2-5
size: -
V: TRBV7-2
D: -
DNA: TGTGCCAGCAGCGTCCTGAGGAGGTTCCAAGAGACCCAGTACTTC
CDR3: CASSVLRRFQETQYF

J: TRBJ2-7
size: -
V: TRBV9
D: TRBD1
DNA: TGTGCCAGCAGCCGAAGTGGGACAGATGACTCCTACGAGCAGTACTTC
CDR3: CASSRSGTDDSYEQYF

J: TRBJ1-2
size: -
V: TRBV19
D: -
DNA: TGTGCCAGTTCCCAGGGGTATGGCTACACCTTC
CDR3: CASSQGYGYTF

J: TRBJ2-6
size: -
V: TRBV4-1
D: TRBD1
DNA: TGCGCCAGCAGCCTAGGGACAGGGGGCGCGTGGTTTGGGGCCAACGTCCTGACTTTC
CDR3: CASSLGTGGAWFGANVLTF

J: TRBJ2-5
size: -
V: TRBV5-1
D: TRBD2
DNA: TGCGCCAGCAGGCGACCGGGAGGAGGGGAGACCCAGTACTTC
CDR3: CASRRPGGGETQYF

J: TRBJ1-1
size: few
V: TRBV7-9
D: -
DNA: TGTGCCAGCAGCTCCCAGGGGCCGAACACTGAAGCTTTCTTT
CDR3: CASSSQGPNTEAFF

J: TRBJ2-2
size: -
V: TRBV4-2
D: TRBD1
DNA: TGTGCCAGCAGCCAAGGGACAGGGCTTAGGGGGGAGCTGTTTTTT
CDR3: CASSQGTGLRGELFF

J: TRBJ2-7
size: -
V: TRBV6-1
D: -
DNA: TGTGCCAGCAGTGTTCTGAGGACCTACGAGCAGTACTTC
CDR3: CASSVLRTYEQYF

J: TRBJ2-1
size: -
V: TRBV19
D: TRBD1
DNA: TGTGCCAGTGGGTACAGGGGGAATGAGCAGTTCTTC
CDR3: CASGYRGNEQFF